What follows are 10 T cell receptor beta chains derived from one specimen sequenced in a study of regulatory T cells in long-lasting Graves disease. The sample's time point: persistent/refractory GD, antithyroid drugs over 5 years with positive TRAb. Isolated PBMC RNA provided the starting material for the TCR library. iRepertoire HTBI primers and Arm-PCR of CDR3 regions built TCR beta libraries. Using its own MiXCR run on the multiplex PCR reads, TCRdb lists one record per CDR3 protein. The top ten hold 10% to 15% of the sample, which has around 430,000 distinct CDR3 sequences, 20% to 25% seen once. The sequencing used peripheral blood mononuclear cells (PBMCs), collected when the disease was refractory, from a patient treated with antithyroid drugs. Receptor source: a female donor with Graves disease.

This clonotype has only a few counts. V is TRBV20-1 and J is TRBJ1-2, with D perhaps TRBD1 (6 bases). V lost 3 bases and J lost 6, with 14 bases in between. The CDR3 covers 13 residues. Germline CDR1 reads DFQATT; CDR2 reads SNEGSKA (reference sequence). The CDR3, as DNA: TGCAGTGCTAGTAATCCAGGGGCAAATGGCTACACCTTC. It encodes CSASNPGANGYTF.

The V and J genes are TRBV11-2 and TRBJ2-4; D ambiguous. The length of the CDR3 is 16 residues. Germline assignment: CDR1 SGHAT and CDR2 FQNNGV. Between the trimmed V and J ends, which lost 5 bases and 7 bases, there was a span of 21 bases. DNA of the CDR3: TGTGCCAGCAGCCCCCCAGGTGCCGGGTTGCGGAACATTCAGTACTTC. This translates into CASSPPGAGLRNIQYF.

The chain combines TRBV27 with TRBJ2-7, with 7 nucleotides matching TRBD1. V gave up 5 bases and J gave up 13 bases; unmatched junction bases: 8. Germline V CDR1 and CDR2: MNHEY, SMNVEV (reference sequence). This CDR3 is built from 11 residues. As DNA, the CDR3 is TGTGCCAGCAGTGGCCACAGGGGTGGATACTTC. This gives the protein CASSGHRGGYF.

This clonotype was observed many times. The chain has TRBV9 and TRBJ2-2; D is ambiguous. The CDR3 totals 12 residues. Germline values: CDR1 SGDLS, CDR2 YYNGEE. V was shortened by 0 bases and J by 7 bases, with 4 bases between the two germline ends. CDR3 DNA sequence: TGTGCCAGCAGCGTAGGTGTCGGGGAGCTGTTTTTT. Amino acids: CASSVGVGELFF.

Of note for this clonotype: A much larger clone lies a single base off, so this may be a read error. The chain employs TRBV6-1 and TRBJ1-5; no firm D call. This CDR3 comprises 13 residues. The germline CDR1 and CDR2 sequences are MNHNS and SASEGT. CDR3 region: CAGSEEWDQPQHF. In DNA form, the CDR3 reads TGTGCCGGCAGTGAAGAATGGGATCAGCCCCAGCATTTT.

The genes are TRBV7-2 and TRBJ1-3, with D possibly being TRBD1 (6 bases). The CDR3 sequence is 15 residues long. The V end was cut by 5 bases, the J end by 1 base, with 12 bases between. Germline V gene data show CDR1 as SGHTA and CDR2 as FQGNSA. CDR3 DNA: TGTGCCAGCAGCGCCAGGGGATTTTCTGGAAACACCATATATTTT. Translating it yields CASSARGFSGNTIYF.

This clonotype was detected once. J is TRBJ2-5 and V is TRBV4-1, with no clear D. CDR3 size: 14 residues. Trimming took off 0 bases at V and 4 bases at J, with 9 bases between the two ends. Germline V gene sequence: CDR1 MGHRA, CDR2 YSYEKL. The CDR3 reads CASSQDLRRETQYF. CDR3 bases: TGCGCCAGCAGCCAAGATCTTCGGAGAGAGACCCAGTACTTC.

The gene calls are TRBV19 and TRBJ1-6, with D perhaps matching TRBD1 (5 bases). The length of the CDR3 is 14 residues. Germline CDR1 and CDR2: LNHDA and SQIVND (reference sequence). Deletions cut 3 bases from V and 7 bases from J, with 10 bases between. The CDR3 loop is CASSMPGPNSPLHF. The CDR3, as DNA: TGTGCCAGTAGTATGCCAGGGCCAAATTCACCCCTCCACTTT.

This clonotype was counted many times. The junction does not match germline at one end; this may be a read error. The chain couples TRBV5-1 to TRBJ2-2; D unresolved. The CDR3 sequence is 11 residues long. CDR1 is SGHRS and CDR2 is YFSETQ in the germline V gene. The CDR3 nucleotides read TGTGCCAGCAGTCCTGCCGGGGAGCTGTTTTTT. This sequence encodes CASSPAGELFF.

Regarding this clonotype: A much larger clone differs by one base, so this may be a read error. J is TRBJ1-2 and V is TRBV6-9; 7 nucleotides line up with TRBD1. This CDR3 comprises 13 residues. Germline lookup yields CDR1 MNHGY and CDR2 SVAAGI. The CDR3 here is CASSWVGGGGHTF. The CDR3 nucleotides are TGTGCCAGCAGTTGGGTAGGGGGCGGTGGCCACACCTTC.